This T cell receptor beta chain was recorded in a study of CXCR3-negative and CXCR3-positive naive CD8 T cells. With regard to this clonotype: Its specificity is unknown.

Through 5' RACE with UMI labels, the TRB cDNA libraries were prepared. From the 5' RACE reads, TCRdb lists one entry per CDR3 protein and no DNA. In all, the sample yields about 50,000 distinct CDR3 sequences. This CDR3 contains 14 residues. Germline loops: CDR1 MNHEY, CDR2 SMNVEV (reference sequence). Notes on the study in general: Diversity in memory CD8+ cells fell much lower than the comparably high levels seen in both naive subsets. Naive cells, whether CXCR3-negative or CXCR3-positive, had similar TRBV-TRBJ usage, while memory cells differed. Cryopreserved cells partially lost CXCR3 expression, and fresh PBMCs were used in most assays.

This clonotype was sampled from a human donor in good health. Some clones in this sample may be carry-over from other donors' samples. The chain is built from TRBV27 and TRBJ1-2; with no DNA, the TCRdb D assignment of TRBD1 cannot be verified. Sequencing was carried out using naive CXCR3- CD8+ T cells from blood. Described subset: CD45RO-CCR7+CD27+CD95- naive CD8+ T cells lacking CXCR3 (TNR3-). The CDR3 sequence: CASSAGTAAYGYTF.